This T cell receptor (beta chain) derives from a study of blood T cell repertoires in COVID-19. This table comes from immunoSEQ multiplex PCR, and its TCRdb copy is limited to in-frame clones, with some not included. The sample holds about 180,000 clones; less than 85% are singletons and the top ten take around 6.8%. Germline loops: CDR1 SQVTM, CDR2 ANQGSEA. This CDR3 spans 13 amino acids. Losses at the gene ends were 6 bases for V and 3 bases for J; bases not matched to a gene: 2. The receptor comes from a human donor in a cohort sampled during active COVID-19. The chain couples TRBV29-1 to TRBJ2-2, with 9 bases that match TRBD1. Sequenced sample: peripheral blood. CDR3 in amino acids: CSVDRGDTGELFF. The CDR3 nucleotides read TGCAGCGTAGACAGGGGGGACACCGGGGAGCTGTTTTTT.